The source of this T cell receptor beta chain is a study of immune heterogeneity within non-small cell lung tumors. Looking at the study overall: With respect to histology, the tumors encompassed a few squamous cell carcinomas, 9 to 11 non-squamous carcinomas and 1 not otherwise specified. General study points: Most high-frequency T-cell receptor beta clonotypes were specific to a single patient. The study found identical dominant CDR3 beta clonotypes recurring across tumor sites within a patient, alongside site-unique high-frequency clones.

Bulk tumor genomic DNA was the template, and each sample received about 590 ng. Widely spaced biopsies, several per primary tumor, were obtained at surgery. Those enrolled were patients newly diagnosed with untreated non-small cell lung cancer and undergoing curative surgery. It was newly diagnosed non-small cell lung cancer patients having surgery with curative intent who served as donors. As for this clonotype: Its antigen is undetermined. Since a much larger clone is just one base distant, this may be a read error.

The TCR beta CDR3 region underwent multiplex PCR amplification with 32 V and 13 J primers. TCRdb passed the multiplex PCR reads through MiXCR, listing each CDR3 protein once. This table holds about 15,000 distinct CDR3 sequences, under 30% found once. This sequence was found in a man aged 35 to 55 with non-small cell lung cancer. Material for sequencing was lung tumor tissue.

The CDR3 sequence is CASSLVPPISGNIIYF. DNA of the CDR3: TGTGCCAGCAGTTTAGTCCCCCCCATCTCTGGAAACATCATATATTTT. V usage is TRBV12-3 or TRBV12-4 and J usage is TRBJ1-3; D not resolved. CDR3 size: 16 residues.